This TCR beta chain was captured by sequencing in a study of T cells in tuberculosis. Looking at the study overall: Blood was taken before or within 7 days of anti-tuberculosis therapy.

This table comes from immunoSEQ multiplex PCR, and its TCRdb copy is limited to in-frame clones, with some not included. The sample shows about 49,000 clones, about 95% of them seen only once. The CDR3 loop spans 16 amino acids. V was cut by 3 bases and J by 2 bases, with 15 bases left in between. CDR1 SGHRS and CDR2 YFSETQ come from the germline V gene. Regarding the study as a whole: Classification accuracy was roughly 90% (AUROC 0.7 to 0.95) with the GMM-specific repertoire.

Time point in this sample: new active TB diagnosis, blood taken before or within 7 days of starting treatment. Of note for this clone: Its target is not known.

Material: PBMCs, obtained at tuberculosis diagnosis. This chain uses TRBV5-1 with TRBJ2-1; no reliable D call. The source is an adult with tuberculosis. In DNA, the CDR3 is TGCGCCAGCAGCTCCGTTCTGAGTTACCCCTACAATGAGCAGTTCTTC. Translating gives CASSSVLSYPYNEQFF.